What follows are 29 T cell receptor beta chains derived from one specimen sequenced in a study of radiation and T cells in renal cell carcinoma. The assay was immunoSEQ multiplex PCR, and TCRdb's table has in-frame clones only and misses some. The repertoire holds about 78,000 clones, about 88% seen once, with more than 4.5% in the top ten. Time point meaning: blood 4 weeks post-SBRT, at nephrectomy. The sample's treatment: 15 Gy SBRT to primary tumor, nephrectomy 4 weeks later. The sample in question was blood, obtained from a patient whose treatment included radiotherapy and nephrectomy. Receptors originate from a woman aged 70-85 years with renal cell carcinoma.

The chain uses TRBV15 and TRBJ2-5; 8 bases fit TRBD2. Germline-derived CDR1 and CDR2 are LNHNV and YYDKDF (reference sequence). The CDR3 consists of 13 residues. The ends lost 4 bases at V and 4 bases at J; junction bases unmatched: 2. CDR3 amino acids: CATSTAGGETQYF. CDR3 coding DNA: TGTGCCACCAGCACGGCGGGGGGAGAGACCCAGTACTTC. Combining the CDR3 with reference TRBV15 and TRBJ2-5 gives the whole variable domain DAMVIQNPRYQVTQFGKPVTLSCSQTLNHNVMYWYQQKSSQAPKLLFHYYDKDFNNEADTPDNFQSRRPNTSFCFLDIRSPGLGDTAMYLCATSTAGGETQYFGPGTRLLVL.

This clone was picked up a small number of times. The V call is TRBV5-4, the J call TRBJ1-1, with 7 bases lining up with TRBD1. With V trimmed by 4 bases and J by 2 bases, 5 bases remained unmatched. The CDR3 length is 14 residues. Per germline, CDR1 SGHNT and CDR2 YYREEE (reference sequence). In nucleotides, the CDR3 is TGTGCCAGCAGCCGGAGGGGGCTTAACACTGAAGCTTTCTTT. Its protein is CASSRRGLNTEAFF.

The chain has TRBV6-6 and TRBJ1-5; perhaps TRBD1 as D (6 bases). The CDR3 length is 15 residues. The V end lost 6 bases, the J end lost 6 bases, and 18 bases lay between the germline ends. Germline V gene lookup returns CDR1 MNHNY and CDR2 SVGAGI (reference sequence). CDR3 region: CASSRTTGSGQPQHF. In DNA, the CDR3 is TGTGCCAGCAGCCGCACGACAGGTAGCGGTCAGCCCCAGCATTTT.

The chain combines TRBV9 with TRBJ2-1; no clear D. The CDR3 contains 13 residues. Germline V CDR1 and CDR2: SGDLS, YYNGEE. Trimming took 4 bases from V and 5 from J, leaving 10 bases between them. CDR3 sequence reads: CASSLLLHNEQFF. In DNA, the CDR3 is TGTGCCAGCAGCTTGCTCCTGCACAATGAGCAGTTCTTC.

V is TRBV6-5 and J is TRBJ2-7; TRBD2 matches at 8 bases. The CDR3 spans 14 residues. The germline V gene has CDR1 MNHEY and CDR2 SVGAGI. J lost 5 bases, V lost 5 bases, and 8 bases had no gene match. The CDR3 sequence is CASSPIAGFHEQYF. The CDR3 DNA follows: TGTGCCAGCAGTCCTATAGCGGGGTTCCACGAGCAGTACTTC.

The chain couples TRBV5-6 to TRBJ2-5; TRBD2 matches at 11 bases. The CDR3 has 16 residues. V gave up 2 bases and J gave up 1 base; unmatched junction bases: 4. Germline V gene sequence: CDR1 SGHDT, CDR2 YYEEEE. The CDR3 loop is CASSFPTSGTQETQYF. The CDR3, as DNA: TGTGCCAGCAGCTTCCCGACTAGCGGGACCCAAGAGACCCAGTACTTC.

The CDR3 protein is CASSPPGTGGEKQFF. CDR3 bases: TGTGCCAGCAGTCCCCCTGGGACAGGGGGCGAAAAGCAGTTCTTC. The chain employs TRBV25-1 and TRBJ2-1, with TRBD1 matching over 12 bases. CDR3 length: 15 amino acids. Per germline, CDR1 MGHDK and CDR2 SYGVNS. V was pared by 5 bases and J by 11 bases, with 10 bases of the junction left unmatched.

The gene calls are TRBV28 and TRBJ1-2, with no clear D. The CDR3 has 11 amino acids. CDR1 is MDHEN, CDR2 SYDVKM, per germline. Trimming cost V 5 bases and J 8 bases, with 9 bases left between them. The CDR3, as DNA: TGTGCCAGCAGTACCTTCCGGGGCTACACCTTC. Protein: CASSTFRGYTF.

The chain joins TRBV19 to TRBJ1-1; 12 bases line up with TRBD1. V was pared by 3 bases and J by 7 bases, with 6 bases of the junction left unmatched. The CDR3 covers 15 residues. The germline CDR1 and CDR2 sequences are LNHDA and SQIVND (reference sequence). The CDR3 sequence is CASSIPGQGAYEAFF. The CDR3 DNA reads TGTGCCAGTAGTATTCCGGGACAGGGGGCTTATGAAGCTTTCTTT.

This clone showed up just once. The V gene is TRBV6-1, the J gene TRBJ1-5, with unresolved D. V lost 1 base to trimming and J lost 2 bases, with 15 bases between them. CDR3 length equals 17 residues. Germline V lookup: CDR1 MNHNS, CDR2 SASEGT. The CDR3 DNA sequence: TGTGCCAGCAGTGAAGTTGGATGGGGTAATGGCAATCAGCCCCAGCATTTT. Its protein is CASSEVGWGNGNQPQHF.

The chain uses TRBV19 and TRBJ2-7, with TRBD1 matching 9 bases. Germline CDR1 LNHDA, CDR2 SQIVND (reference sequence). The CDR3 runs 13 residues. The V gene end was trimmed by 7 bases and the J gene end by 5 bases; junction bases not matched to a gene: 6. In nucleotides, the CDR3 is TGTGCCAGTAACCCCACAGGGGGCAACGAGCAGTACTTC. It specifies CASNPTGGNEQYF.

The chain couples TRBV6-5 to TRBJ2-7, with 8 bases fitting TRBD2. This CDR3 spans 13 amino acids. Trimming at V came to 5 bases and at J to 6 bases, leaving 6 bases not matched to a gene. CDR1 and CDR2 (germline): MNHEY, SVGAGI. CDR3 nucleotides: TGTGCCAGCAGTCAACGTCGGGAGGGCGAGCAGTACTTC. Translated, it gives CASSQRREGEQYF.

This chain connects TRBV18 to TRBJ1-2, with a tentative D call TRBD1 (5 bases). From germline, CDR1 is KGHSH and CDR2 LQKENI. The CDR3 is 14 amino acids. The V and J ends lost 3 bases and 0 bases respectively, with 8 bases between them. Here the CDR3 reads CASSPGHSNYGYTF. DNA for the CDR3: TGTGCCAGCTCACCGGGGCACTCTAACTATGGCTACACCTTC.

The genes are TRBV27 and TRBJ1-5; no firm D call. V lost 2 bases and J 0 bases, leaving 8 bases between the germline ends. Germline CDR1 is MNHEY and CDR2 is SMNVEV (reference sequence). The CDR3 extends over 15 amino acids. CDR3: CASSLRGYSNQPQHF. The DNA for the CDR3 is TGTGCCAGCAGTTTACGGGGTTATAGCAATCAGCCCCAGCATTTT.

This clone was observed once. This chain uses TRBV6-1 with TRBJ1-5; D remains ambiguous. Looked up from germline, CDR1 is MNHNS and CDR2 is SASEGT. CDR3 length: 15 residues. Trimming removed 0 bases at V and 3 bases at J, with 9 bases between. CDR3 in amino acids: CASSEAPGVNQPQHF. The CDR3 bases are TGTGCCAGCAGTGAAGCGCCCGGGGTCAATCAGCCCCAGCATTTT.

The chain recombines TRBV30 with TRBJ1-4; D gene unclear. The CDR3 totals 13 residues. V shed 3 bases and J shed 6 bases, with 11 bases lying between them. From germline, CDR1 is GTSNPN and CDR2 SVGIG (reference sequence). In DNA, the CDR3 is TGTGCCTGGAGCCCCGTATGGGATGAAAAACTGTTTTTT. It is translated as CAWSPVWDEKLFF.

This rearrangement joins TRBV9 to TRBJ2-3, with TRBD2 matching over 7 bases. The CDR3 covers 17 residues. CDR1 and CDR2 from the germline V gene are SGDLS and YYNGEE. The V and J ends lost 0 bases and 5 bases, in that order; junction bases with no gene match: 12. For the CDR3, the DNA is TGTGCCAGCAGCGTAGGTCTAGCGGCGGCACGCCGAGATACGCAGTATTTT. Protein product: CASSVGLAAARRDTQYF.

This clone turned up a few times. The chain recombines TRBV30 with TRBJ1-1, with D hard to call. CDR3 size: 13 residues. Germline CDR1 is GTSNPN and CDR2 is SVGIG (reference sequence). The V end lost 3 bases, the J end lost 8 bases, and 16 bases lay between the germline ends. Here the CDR3 reads CAWSLTGIREAFF. CDR3 bases: TGTGCCTGGAGCCTGACCGGGATACGAGAAGCTTTCTTT.

This chain joins TRBV9 and TRBJ2-1; 10 nucleotides line up with TRBD2. CDR3 length: 17 residues. Per the germline V gene, CDR1 is SGDLS and CDR2 is YYNGEE. V lost 1 base, J lost 8 bases, and 12 bases stayed unmatched. The CDR3 coding sequence is TGTGCCAGCAGCGTAATGCGATTTTCTAGCGGGGGTGATGAGCAGTTCTTC. The encoded protein is CASSVMRFSSGGDEQFF.

V and J are TRBV7-9 and TRBJ1-6; TRBD1 is a possible D gene (6 bases). CDR1 is SEHNR and CDR2 is FQNEAQ in the germline V gene (reference sequence). V was pared by 1 base and J by 5 bases, with 6 bases between. This CDR3 is 14 amino acids long. The CDR3 here is CASSLGTDNSPLHF. The CDR3 nucleotides are TGTGCCAGCAGCTTAGGGACAGATAATTCACCCCTCCACTTT.

The CDR3 region has the DNA TGCGCCAGCAGCCAAGCTGAGGGCACAGATACGCAGTATTTT. It is translated as CASSQAEGTDTQYF. This chain uses TRBV4-1 with TRBJ2-3; D is unresolved. V was cut by 1 base and J by 1 base, with 6 bases left in between. Per germline, CDR1 MGHRA and CDR2 YSYEKL. CDR3 length: 14 residues.

This chain's CDR3 is CASSRGPEPLHF. CDR3 sequence (DNA): TGTGCCAGCAGCCGAGGACCGGAACCCCTCCACTTT. The chain carries TRBV2 and TRBJ1-6, with no clear D. The germline CDR1 and CDR2 sequences are SNHLY and FYNNEI. The CDR3 consists of 12 residues. Trimming removed 6 bases at V and 12 bases at J, with 12 bases between.

The chain employs TRBV19 and TRBJ2-2; D not resolved. CDR1 is LNHDA and CDR2 is SQIVND in the germline V gene (reference sequence). The CDR3 extends over 18 amino acids. The V end lost 4 bases, the J end lost 0 bases, and 18 bases lay between the germline ends. The CDR3 here is CASSKRVGQFANTGELFF. The CDR3 coding sequence is TGTGCCAGTAGTAAAAGGGTAGGGCAATTTGCGAACACCGGGGAGCTGTTTTTT.

This chain links TRBV5-4 with TRBJ1-1, with 8 bases matching TRBD1. Germline CDR1 is SGHNT and CDR2 is YYREEE (reference sequence). With 0 bases clipped from V and 0 bases from J, the junction kept 7 bases outside the gene matches. The CDR3 length is 17 residues. CDR3 loop: CASSLAPTGALNTEAFF. The CDR3 region has the DNA TGTGCCAGCAGCTTGGCCCCGACAGGGGCCTTGAACACTGAAGCTTTCTTT.

The chain couples TRBV10-3 to TRBJ1-1, with D possibly being TRBD1 (5 bases). Germline lookup yields CDR1 ENHRY and CDR2 SYGVKD. The CDR3 has 14 residues. The ends were cut back, 7 bases at V and 1 base at J, with 13 bases in the middle. The CDR3 protein is CAIKQAGTNTEAFF. In DNA form, the CDR3 reads TGTGCCATCAAGCAGGCGGGGACGAACACTGAAGCTTTCTTT.

V usage is TRBV30 and J usage is TRBJ2-7; tentatively, D is TRBD1 (6 bases). Germline V gene lookup returns CDR1 GTSNPN and CDR2 SVGIG (reference sequence). This CDR3 is built from 17 residues. V lost 1 base, J lost 3 bases, and 22 bases lay in between. CDR3 sequence: CAWSANSGELASYEQYF. DNA for the CDR3: TGTGCCTGGAGTGCAAATTCAGGGGAGTTGGCGAGCTACGAGCAGTACTTC.

This sequence joins TRBV5-1 and TRBJ2-7; D remains unclear. V lost 1 base and J 1 base, leaving 9 bases between the germline ends. The germline gives CDR1 SGHRS, CDR2 YFSETQ. The CDR3 runs to 14 residues. The CDR3 reads CASSLSVGSYEQYF. CDR3 nucleotides: TGCGCCAGCAGCTTGTCAGTGGGGTCCTACGAGCAGTACTTC.

This chain uses TRBV7-2 with TRBJ2-5; D ambiguous. Germline assignment: CDR1 SGHTA and CDR2 FQGNSA. Trimming cost V 1 base and J 2 bases, with 8 bases left between them. The CDR3 loop spans 14 amino acids. For the CDR3, the DNA is TGTGCCAGCAGCTTAGGTGGATATCAAGAGACCCAGTACTTC. Translating it yields CASSLGGYQETQYF.

This sequence joins TRBV11-2 and TRBJ2-1; 8 positions match TRBD2. The ends lost 5 bases at V and 9 bases at J; junction bases unmatched: 9. The CDR3 sequence is 14 residues long. Germline V gene data show CDR1 as SGHAT and CDR2 as FQNNGV. The CDR3 DNA sequence: TGTGCCAGCAGCCACTGGACCCGGGAGGGTGAGCAGTTCTTC. The encoded protein is CASSHWTREGEQFF.